The TCR beta chain under discussion was sequenced for a study of blood T cells in healthy people across ages. Study as a whole: Per two T cells, about one barcoded beta molecule was captured through template switching.

Study-wide findings and caveats: Unsorted PBMC input precluded a conclusive naive versus antigen-experienced comparison. The study found TCR beta diversity correlated strongly with naive T cell percentage.

Concerning this clonotype itself: The antigen is undetermined. Compared with germline, one end of the junction differs, possibly owing to a read error.

This CDR3 is 17 amino acids long. Isolation recovered at least 6 million PBMCs from every sample. A second PCR, run for about 7 to 12 cycles, used a sample-barcoded 5' primer plus a J-beta primer mix. Using its own MiXCR run on the 5' RACE reads, TCRdb lists one record per CDR3 protein. The sample contains roughly 1.9 million distinct CDR3 sequences, approximately 39% of which appear only once. The receptor comes from a human donor in good health. The sequencing sample was made of blood. The chain combines TRBV12-3 or TRBV12-4 with TRBJ2-3; 9 nucleotides align to TRBD1. The CDR3 region is CASSPGSGQGVRDTEYF. CDR3 in DNA: TGTGCCAGCAGTCCAGGGTCGGGACAGGGTGTACGAGATACGGAGTATTTT.